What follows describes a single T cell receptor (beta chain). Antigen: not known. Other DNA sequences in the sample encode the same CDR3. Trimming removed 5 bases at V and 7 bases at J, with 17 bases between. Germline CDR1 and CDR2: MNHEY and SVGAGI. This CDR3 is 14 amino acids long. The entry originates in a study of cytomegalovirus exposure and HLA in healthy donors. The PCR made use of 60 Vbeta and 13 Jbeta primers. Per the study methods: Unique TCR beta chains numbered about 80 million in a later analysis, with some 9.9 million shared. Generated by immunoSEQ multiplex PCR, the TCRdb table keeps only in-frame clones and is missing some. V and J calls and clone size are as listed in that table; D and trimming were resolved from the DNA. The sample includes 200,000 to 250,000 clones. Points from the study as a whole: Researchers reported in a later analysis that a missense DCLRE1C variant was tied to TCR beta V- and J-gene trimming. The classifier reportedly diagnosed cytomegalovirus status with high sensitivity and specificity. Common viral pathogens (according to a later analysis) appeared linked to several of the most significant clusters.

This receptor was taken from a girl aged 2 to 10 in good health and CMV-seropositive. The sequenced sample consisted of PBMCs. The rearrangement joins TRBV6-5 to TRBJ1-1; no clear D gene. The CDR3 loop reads CASSPRQARYEAFF. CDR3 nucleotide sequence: TGTGCCAGCAGTCCCCGCCAGGCCAGATATGAAGCTTTCTTT.